This T cell receptor (beta chain) appears in the sequencing data of a study of a mutant IDH1 vaccine in newly diagnosed glioma. As for the study in general: Patients got their first vaccination 4-6 weeks after radiotherapy alone, or with temozolomide cycles.

A remark on this clone: Its antigen is not identified.

Indicated time point: week 11, during vaccination. Topical imiquimod accompanied each vaccine dose, which consisted of 300 ug of mutant IDH1 20-mer peptide. Germline assignment: CDR1 SGHRS and CDR2 YFSETQ. The V and J ends lost 4 bases and 3 bases respectively, with 7 bases between them. The CDR3 extends over 12 amino acids. Only in-frame clones appear in the TCRdb table, and some are missing; sequencing was by immunoSEQ multiplex PCR. The sample lists 50,000 to 65,000 clones, about 91% seen once, with 2% to 2.5% in the top ten. Sequenced here: PBMCs, sampled from a glioma patient whose treatment included an IDH1 peptide vaccine. The genes are TRBV5-1 and TRBJ1-2; D may be TRBD1 (6 bases). The source of this sequence is a man in his forties or fifties with glioma. The CDR3 nucleotides are TGCGCCAGCAGCAGGGGGGACTATGGCTACACCTTC. It is translated as CASSRGDYGYTF. The whole variable domain, remainder taken from reference TRBV5-1 and TRBJ1-2, is KAGVTQTPRYLIKTRGQQVTLSCSPISGHRSVSWYQQTPGQGLQFLFEYFSETQRNKGNFPGRFSGRQFSNSRSEMNVSTLELGDSALYLCASSRGDYGYTFGSGTRLTVV.